This paragraph covers one TCR beta chain sequence. This clone was counted only a few times. Its antigen is still unknown. Base qualities are missing; no much larger clone stands one base away. The data belong to a study of beta chain features in type 1 diabetes (dated by TCRdb to the late 2010s). Background on the whole study: Mean age, gender distribution, total cell number and subset yield were not different between patients and healthy donors. A total of roughly 100 million sorted cells were examined across all samples, and a strong correlation was observed between cell number per subset and RNA yield. The study compared the TCRB repertoires of sorted circulating CD4+ T cell subsets in recently diagnosed type 1 diabetes patients with those in matched healthy donors. Naive and central memory subsets were obtained from all 30 or so donors, but regulatory and stem cell-like memory subsets were isolated from only 8 patients and roughly eight healthy donors.

The entire amount of isolated RNA was reverse transcribed using the High Capacity cDNA Reverse Transcription Kit, so the sequenced TCRB transcripts were expressed ones. Deep immunoSEQ sequencing was performed on naive, central memory and regulatory T cell samples, with an average of roughly 3.3 million total reads per sample. Sorted cells were lysed in RLT buffer, and RNA was extracted using DNase-treated RNeasy Micro or Mini kits according to cell number. To prevent cross-contamination, each cell subset was processed individually, whereas patient and healthy donor samples were processed jointly. Using the immunoSEQ multiplex PCR, TCRB sequences were amplified from cDNA into 87-bp fragments spanning the CDR3 region. Sequencing of the amplicons was done on the Illumina HiSeq platform. The study's own analysis went as follows. PCR bias was computationally corrected using synthetic template baselines, reads within Hamming distance 2 were collapsed, and singletons that could not be merged were discarded. Reads were aligned against IMGT to assign V, D and J genes, CDR3 length and insertions or deletions at six rearrangement sites. Within each subset, clonotype counts were normalized to sorted cell number, after which true diversity and Gini coefficients were computed with the tcR R package. The overlap coefficient, calculated on TCRB nucleotide sequences, was used to measure repertoire sharing. Out-of-frame TCRB sequences from naive cells were analyzed to stand in for the pre-selection repertoire. TCRdb stores this immuneACCESS table with in-frame sequences only. Part of the clones is absent; in the studies checked, under half of the shortfall reflects unresolved V genes, and no reason is known for the rest. The V and J calls and the clone size are those of that table, but D and trimming were determined from the DNA. The sample records a few hundred thousand clones, approximately 11% of which are singletons. 0.015% to 0.02% of the sample is taken by the ten largest.

Each donor gave one peripheral blood draw, roughly 0.11 L on average, collected into heparinised tubes. Using a panel that included CD45RO, CCR7, CD25, CD127, CD95 and CD27, naive, central memory, regulatory and stem cell-like memory CD4+ T cells were sorted on a BD FACSAria II. All sorted populations exceeded 95% purity. PBMCs were isolated immediately by Lymphoprep density gradient centrifugation and stained directly without culture. So that batch effects would be minimized, each experiment stained and sorted samples in pairs, pairing one healthy donor with one patient. Overall results and qualifications from the work: Naive, central memory and regulatory TCRB repertoires appeared more similar among patients than among healthy donors. At VDJ recombination sites, patients with type 1 diabetes made fewer insertions and deleted more nucleotides, a pattern implying thymic rearrangement abnormalities. Only small numbers of individuals were included in the HLA sub-analyses, which left unresolved whether HLA type had any influence on TCRB rearrangement. In all four CD4+ subsets, TCRB CDR3 length was moderately but significantly shorter in type 1 diabetes patients. Sequencing cDNA rather than genomic DNA could over-represent highly expressing activated cells, although activation and CD3 levels did not differ between groups. Shorter templates might be favored by PCR, yet because patient and control samples were amplified and corrected together, any such skew would affect both groups equally.

The source material was naive CD4+ T cells from blood. In light of the paper, this sample's cell subset or site label describes: true naive CD4+ T cells. This clonotype was obtained from a woman in her 30s in good health.

For the CDR3, the sequence is CSVEFHGRGETQYF. The DNA reads as follows: TGCAGCGTTGAATTTCACGGGAGAGGAGAGACCCAGTACTTC. This receptor chain uses TRBV29-1 and TRBJ2-5, with TRBD2 as a weak D call on 6 bases. The CDR3 starts with the cysteine, ends with the phenylalanine, and has 14 residues. The CDR3 DNA has 42 bases and is translated from base 1. Relative to germline, V is 2 bases shorter and J is 4 bases shorter, with 14 bases between their ends. Looking up the germline V gene yields CDR1 SQVTM and CDR2 ANQGSEA.